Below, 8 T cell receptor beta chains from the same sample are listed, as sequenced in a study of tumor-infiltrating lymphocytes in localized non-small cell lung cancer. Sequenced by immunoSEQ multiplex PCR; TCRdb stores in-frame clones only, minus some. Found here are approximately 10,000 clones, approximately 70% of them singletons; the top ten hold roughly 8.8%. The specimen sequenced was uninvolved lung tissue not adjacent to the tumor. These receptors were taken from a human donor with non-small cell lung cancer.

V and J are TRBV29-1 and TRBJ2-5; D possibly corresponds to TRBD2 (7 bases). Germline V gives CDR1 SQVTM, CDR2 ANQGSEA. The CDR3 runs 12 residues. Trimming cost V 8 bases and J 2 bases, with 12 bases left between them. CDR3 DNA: TGCAGCCTGGGGGGGCAGCAAGAGACCCAGTACTTC. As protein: CSLGGQQETQYF. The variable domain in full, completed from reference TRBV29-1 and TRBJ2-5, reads SAVISQKPSRDICQRGTSLTIQCQVDSQVTMMFWYRQQPGQSLTLIATANQGSEATYESGFVIDKFPISRPNLTFSTLTVSNMSPEDSSIYLCSLGGQQETQYFGPGTRLLVL.

CDR3 sequence reads: CASSVTGPYGYTF. In nucleotides, the CDR3 is TGTGCCAGCAGCGTAACGGGTCCCTATGGCTACACCTTC. V is TRBV9 and J is TRBJ1-2; D ambiguous. Trimming removed 1 base at V and 4 bases at J, with 8 bases between. In germline, CDR1 is SGDLS, CDR2 YYNGEE. This CDR3 comprises 13 residues.

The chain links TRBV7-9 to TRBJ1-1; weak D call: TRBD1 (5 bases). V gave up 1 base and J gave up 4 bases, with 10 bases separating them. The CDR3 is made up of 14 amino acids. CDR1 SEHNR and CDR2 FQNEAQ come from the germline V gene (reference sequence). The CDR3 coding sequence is TGTGCCAGCAGCTTAGACGCAGGGTTCACTGAAGCTTTCTTT. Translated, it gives CASSLDAGFTEAFF.

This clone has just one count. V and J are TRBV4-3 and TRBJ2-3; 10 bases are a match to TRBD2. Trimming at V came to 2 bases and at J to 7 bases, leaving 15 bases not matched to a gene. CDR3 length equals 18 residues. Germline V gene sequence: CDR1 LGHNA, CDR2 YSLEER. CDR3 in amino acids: CASSQNHRGLARSNTQYF. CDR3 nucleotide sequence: TGCGCCAGCAGCCAAAATCATCGGGGACTAGCGAGGTCGAATACGCAGTATTTT.

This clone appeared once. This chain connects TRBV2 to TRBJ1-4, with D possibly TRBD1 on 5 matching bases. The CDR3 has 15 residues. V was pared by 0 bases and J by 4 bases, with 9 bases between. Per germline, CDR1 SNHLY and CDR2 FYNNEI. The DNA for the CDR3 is TGTGCCAGCAGTGAAGCGAGGGGAATTAATGAAAAACTGTTTTTT. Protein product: CASSEARGINEKLFF.

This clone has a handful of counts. The CDR3 coding sequence is TGTGCCAGCAGCCGGGGGAGACAAGAGACCCAGTACTTC. It specifies CASSRGRQETQYF. V and J are TRBV7-2 and TRBJ2-5, with D possibly matching TRBD2 (6 bases). Trimming stripped 5 bases from V and 2 bases from J, with 9 bases between. The V gene's germline CDR1 is SGHTA and CDR2 FQGNSA. This CDR3 has 13 amino acids.

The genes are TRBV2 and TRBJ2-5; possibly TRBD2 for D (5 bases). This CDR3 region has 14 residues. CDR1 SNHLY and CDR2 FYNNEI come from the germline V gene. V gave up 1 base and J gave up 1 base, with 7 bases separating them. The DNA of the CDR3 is TGTGCCAGCAGTGAAGGGCTAGCCCAAGAGACCCAGTACTTC. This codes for CASSEGLAQETQYF.

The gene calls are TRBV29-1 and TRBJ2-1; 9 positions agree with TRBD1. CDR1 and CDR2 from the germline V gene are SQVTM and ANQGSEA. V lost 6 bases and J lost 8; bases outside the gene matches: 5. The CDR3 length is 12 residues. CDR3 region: CSVRTGVDEQFF. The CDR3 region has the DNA TGCAGCGTCCGGACAGGGGTAGATGAGCAGTTCTTC.